These 32 T cell receptor beta chains were sequenced from one sample in a study of brain T cells in children with intractable seizures. Documented time point: blood from clinic visit 5 months post-surgery; TSC patient then seizure free. TCRdb keeps only in-frame clones here, not all; method: immunoSEQ multiplex PCR. This sample has about 340,000 clones, with over 90% found just once. The source was peripheral blood, collected approximately 5 months after surgery. These receptors all stem from a boy less than two years old with tuberous sclerosis and intractable seizures.

The chain uses TRBV24-1 and TRBJ2-7, with D tentatively TRBD2 (6 bases). In germline, CDR1 is KGHDR, CDR2 SFDVKD. The ends were cut back, 0 bases at V and 2 bases at J, with 13 bases in the middle. The CDR3 extends over 16 amino acids. The CDR3 sequence is CATSDLLRECPYEQYF. The CDR3 region has the DNA TGTGCCACCAGTGATTTGCTACGGGAGTGCCCCTACGAGCAGTACTTC.

This sequence joins TRBV19 and TRBJ1-2; 7 bases align to TRBD1. The CDR3 loop spans 14 amino acids. After removal of 5 bases from V and 3 bases from J, the junction contained 6 bases not matched to a gene. The V gene's germline CDR1 is LNHDA and CDR2 SQIVND (reference sequence). CDR3 residues: CASSPEGTDYGYTF. CDR3 sequence (DNA): TGTGCCAGTAGTCCAGAGGGGACAGACTATGGCTACACCTTC.

V and J are TRBV11-2 and TRBJ2-1, with D possibly being TRBD1 (5 bases). Trimming cost V 5 bases and J 2 bases, with 16 bases left between them. Germline-derived CDR1 and CDR2 are SGHAT and FQNNGV. This CDR3 comprises 16 residues. The CDR3 nucleotides read TGTGCCAGCAGCCAGACGTTAGGGGCAACCTACAATGAGCAGTTCTTC. Translated, it gives CASSQTLGATYNEQFF.

The V call is TRBV12-3 or TRBV12-4, the J call TRBJ2-7; D may be TRBD1 (6 bases). The CDR3 extends over 12 amino acids. V was shortened by 10 bases and J by 3 bases, with 13 bases between the two germline ends. CDR3 bases: TGTGCCATTTCGAGAGGGGGCTACGAGCAGTACTTC. This encodes CAISRGGYEQYF.

The CDR3 loop reads CSASRGTNYGYTF. The CDR3, as DNA: TGCAGTGCTAGTCGGGGAACTAACTATGGCTACACCTTC. The chain recombines TRBV20-1 with TRBJ1-2; the D is unclear. Trimming pared 3 bases from V and 0 bases from J, leaving 8 bases between. Germline V gene sequence: CDR1 DFQATT, CDR2 SNEGSKA (reference sequence). There are 13 residues in the CDR3.

The J gene is TRBJ1-2, the V gene TRBV3-1 (or the pseudogene TRBV3-2), with 7 bases fitting TRBD1. CDR1 and CDR2 (germline): LGHDT, YNNKEL (reference sequence). Germline trimming cut 0 bases from V and 7 bases from J; bases unmatched to any gene: 2. CDR3 size: 13 residues. In nucleotides, the CDR3 is TGTGCCAGCAGCCAAGATAGGGGGCTTGGCTACACCTTC. Protein sequence: CASSQDRGLGYTF.

The genes are TRBV9 and TRBJ2-7, with D tentatively TRBD1 (6 bases). The CDR3 consists of 14 residues. Germline assignment: CDR1 SGDLS and CDR2 YYNGEE. V gave up 3 bases and J gave up 2 bases, with 12 bases separating them. CDR3 residues: CASSAGDPTYEQYF. CDR3 DNA sequence: TGTGCCAGCAGCGCAGGGGACCCGACCTACGAGCAGTACTTC.

The rearrangement joins TRBV6-4 to TRBJ2-7; 8 bases map to TRBD1. Unmatched junction bases numbered 17, after V lost 3 bases and J lost 7 bases. The germline gives CDR1 MRHNA, CDR2 SNTAGT. The CDR3 has 17 residues. This chain's CDR3 is CASSEGDRQGYSHEQYF. The CDR3 nucleotides are TGTGCCAGCAGTGAGGGGGACCGACAGGGGTACTCTCATGAGCAGTACTTC.

This rearrangement joins TRBV2 to TRBJ2-7, with 9 bases lining up with TRBD2. V dropped 2 bases and J dropped 6; count of bases not matched to a gene: 8. CDR1 and CDR2 from the germline V gene are SNHLY and FYNNEI. This CDR3 contains 15 residues. In DNA form, the CDR3 reads TGTGCCAGCAGTGAATCGGGCGGGAGGGCCTTCGAGCAGTACTTC. It specifies CASSESGGRAFEQYF. Filled out from reference TRBV2 and TRBJ2-7, the complete variable domain reads EPEVTQTPSHQVTQMGQEVILRCVPISNHLYFYWYRQILGQKVEFLVSFYNNEISEKSEIFDDQFSVERPDGSNFTLKIRSTKLEDSAMYFCASSESGGRAFEQYFGPGTRLTVT.

The CDR3 region is CASEKADTQYF. The DNA of the CDR3 is TGTGCCTCCGAAAAAGCAGATACGCAGTATTTT. V gene TRBV12-3 or TRBV12-4 combines with J gene TRBJ2-3; D is unclear. V lost 11 bases to trimming and J lost 4 bases, with 10 bases between them. The CDR3 covers 11 residues.

V and J are TRBV2 and TRBJ1-2; perhaps TRBD1 as D (6 bases). V was trimmed by 5 bases and J by 2 bases, leaving 9 bases between them. CDR1 and CDR2 from the germline V gene are SNHLY and FYNNEI. CDR3 size: 13 residues. The CDR3 nucleotides read TGTGCCAGCAGTTCCCAGGGGAACTATGGCTACACCTTC. As protein: CASSSQGNYGYTF.

J is TRBJ1-1 and V is TRBV9, with D hard to call. The CDR3 has 13 residues. Germline-derived CDR1 and CDR2 are SGDLS and YYNGEE. V gave up 0 bases and J gave up 7 bases, with 10 bases separating them. The CDR3 bases are TGTGCCAGCAGCGTAGGGGTTGAGGGTGAAGCTTTCTTT. Protein sequence: CASSVGVEGEAFF.

This clone was counted a single time. The rearrangement uses TRBV5-6 and TRBJ2-2; D is uncertain. V lost 0 bases and J lost 3, with 9 bases in between. This CDR3 contains 15 residues. The V gene's germline CDR1 is SGHDT and CDR2 YYEEEE. The CDR3 nucleotides read TGTGCCAGCAGCTTGGTCCAGGATGACACCGGGGAGCTGTTTTTT. Protein product: CASSLVQDDTGELFF.

This chain connects TRBV10-1 to TRBJ2-2; D is undetermined. The V end lost 3 bases, the J end lost 7 bases, and 12 bases lay between the germline ends. Germline CDR1 and CDR2: WNHNN and SYGVQD (reference sequence). The CDR3 consists of 14 residues. The CDR3 loop is CASSESGSGGELFF. Written as DNA, the CDR3 is TGCGCCAGCAGTGAATCAGGCAGTGGCGGGGAGCTGTTTTTT.

This chain links TRBV2 with TRBJ1-2; no clear D. The CDR3 contains 13 residues. Trimming took off 7 bases at V and 3 bases at J, with 12 bases between the two ends. Germline lookup yields CDR1 SNHLY and CDR2 FYNNEI. CDR3: CASKGGFHYGYTF. DNA of the CDR3: TGTGCCAGCAAGGGAGGGTTTCACTATGGCTACACCTTC.

This chain uses TRBV7-2 with TRBJ2-7; D perhaps matches TRBD1 (6 bases). CDR1 SGHTA and CDR2 FQGNSA come from the germline V gene. V gave up 1 base and J gave up 0 bases, with 10 bases separating them. This CDR3 comprises 15 residues. The CDR3 loop is CASSLGQVPSYEQYF. The DNA for the CDR3 is TGTGCCAGCAGCTTAGGACAGGTCCCCTCCTACGAGCAGTACTTC.

This clone was detected once. CDR3 sequence reads: CASQLRGNANYGYTF. DNA for the CDR3: TGTGCCAGCCAACTTCGGGGTAACGCTAACTATGGCTACACCTTC. The chain has TRBV6-5 and TRBJ1-2; D uncertain. This CDR3 has 15 residues. Germline assignment: CDR1 MNHEY and CDR2 SVGAGI. V gave up 8 bases and J gave up 0 bases, with 16 bases separating them.

The chain carries TRBV30 and TRBJ1-2, with D unresolved. The CDR3 extends over 12 amino acids. Germline V gene sequence: CDR1 GTSNPN, CDR2 SVGIG (reference sequence). Trimming took 5 bases from V and 4 from J, leaving 11 bases between them. CDR3 DNA: TGTGCCTGGTCCATGAGGGCCTATGGCTACACCTTC. Encoded protein: CAWSMRAYGYTF.

Note on this clone: Other DNA sequences in the sample encode the same CDR3. This chain uses TRBV4-1 with TRBJ2-7; D is perhaps TRBD2 (5 bases). V lost 0 bases and J 4 bases, leaving 7 bases between the germline ends. The CDR3 runs to 13 residues. The germline V gene has CDR1 MGHRA and CDR2 YSYEKL. The CDR3 sequence: CASSQDRGYEQYF. The DNA of the CDR3 is TGCGCCAGCAGCCAAGATCGGGGATACGAGCAGTACTTC.

V gene TRBV4-1 combines with J gene TRBJ2-7, with 15 bases that match TRBD2. Unmatched junction bases numbered 6, after V lost 4 bases and J lost 2 bases. The CDR3 extends over 17 amino acids. Germline V CDR1 and CDR2: MGHRA, YSYEKL. The chain's CDR3 is CASSRVGLAGGPYEQYF. The CDR3 nucleotides read TGCGCCAGCAGCCGAGTGGGACTAGCGGGGGGCCCCTACGAGCAGTACTTC.

J is TRBJ1-3 and V is TRBV6-6; the D gene is possibly TRBD1 (5 bases). The CDR3 contains 16 residues. Germline CDR1 MNHNY, CDR2 SVGAGI (reference sequence). V was cut by 0 bases and J by 5 bases, with 14 bases left in between. The CDR3 DNA reads TGTGCCAGCAGTTACTCCCCGCAGGGAAGAAGAAACACCATATATTTT. Encoded protein: CASSYSPQGRRNTIYF.

The J gene is TRBJ2-3, the V gene TRBV6-1; D remains unclear. This CDR3 has 11 residues. Germline CDR1 reads MNHNS; CDR2 reads SASEGT. V was pared by 5 bases and J by 3 bases, with 3 bases between. CDR3 in amino acids: CASSLTDTQYF. The CDR3 DNA is TGTGCCAGCAGTTTAACAGATACGCAGTATTTT.

The rearrangement uses TRBV28 and TRBJ1-2; D is possibly TRBD1 (6 bases). The germline V and J ends were trimmed by 4 bases and 0 bases, with 18 bases remaining between them. Germline assignment: CDR1 MDHEN and CDR2 SYDVKM. The CDR3 has 17 residues. Written as DNA, the CDR3 is TGTGCCAGCAGTTCCCCGCTACAGGGTGGCCCTAACTATGGCTACACCTTC. Translating gives CASSSPLQGGPNYGYTF.

The rearrangement uses TRBV3-1 (or the pseudogene TRBV3-2) and TRBJ1-2, with unresolved D. Trimming removed 3 bases at V and 4 bases at J, with 9 bases between. Looked up from germline, CDR1 is LGHDT and CDR2 is YNNKEL (reference sequence). The CDR3 length is 13 residues. In nucleotides, the CDR3 is TGTGCCAGCAGCCACTGGCAGCCCTATGGCTACACCTTC. Translated, it gives CASSHWQPYGYTF.

The J gene is TRBJ1-5, the V gene TRBV7-2; TRBD1 is a possible D gene (6 bases). Trimming cost V 1 base and J 10 bases, with 17 bases left between them. There are 15 residues in the CDR3. Germline V lookup: CDR1 SGHTA, CDR2 FQGNSA. DNA of the CDR3: TGTGCCAGCAGCTTAGGGGCAGGGGCCCACCTACCCCAGCATTTT. Translated, it gives CASSLGAGAHLPQHF.

The rearrangement links TRBV5-1 to TRBJ2-3; 9 bases align to TRBD1. The CDR3 is 14 amino acids. CDR1 and CDR2 (germline): SGHRS, YFSETQ. The V gene end was trimmed by 3 bases and the J gene end by 4 bases; junction bases not matched to a gene: 3. CDR3 coding DNA: TGCGCCAGCAGCTCAGGGACAGGGTCAGATACGCAGTATTTT. This gives the protein CASSSGTGSDTQYF.

The J gene is TRBJ2-5, the V gene TRBV24-1, with 12 positions matching TRBD1. With 3 bases clipped from V and 4 bases from J, the junction kept 5 bases outside the gene matches. The length of the CDR3 is 16 residues. Germline V gives CDR1 KGHDR, CDR2 SFDVKD. The chain's CDR3 is CATSDGDRGRLETQYF. The CDR3 coding sequence is TGTGCCACCAGTGATGGGGACAGGGGGCGCTTAGAGACCCAGTACTTC.

This chain joins TRBV15 and TRBJ2-5; D is unclear. Germline CDR1 and CDR2: LNHNV and YYDKDF (reference sequence). The V and J ends lost 3 bases and 5 bases respectively, with 7 bases between them. This CDR3 region has 12 residues. The CDR3 nucleotides read TGTGCCACCAGCAGTCTGGGGGAGACCCAGTACTTC. Translation gives CATSSLGETQYF.

The rearrangement joins TRBV29-1 to TRBJ1-2, with D perhaps TRBD1 (6 bases). Trimming stripped 4 bases from V and 6 bases from J, with 12 bases between. The germline CDR1 and CDR2 sequences are SQVTM and ANQGSEA. The CDR3 consists of 12 residues. CDR3 residues: CSVVGGMDGYTF. Here the CDR3 DNA reads TGCAGCGTTGTAGGGGGGATGGATGGCTACACCTTC. Full variable domain (missing parts from reference TRBV29-1 and TRBJ1-2): SAVISQKPSRDICQRGTSLTIQCQVDSQVTMMFWYRQQPGQSLTLIATANQGSEATYESGFVIDKFPISRPNLTFSTLTVSNMSPEDSSIYLCSVVGGMDGYTFGSGTRLTVV.

This chain joins TRBV19 and TRBJ2-3, with D unclear. The ends were cut back, 10 bases at V and 0 bases at J, with 11 bases in the middle. From germline, CDR1 is LNHDA and CDR2 SQIVND (reference sequence). The CDR3 loop spans 13 amino acids. In DNA form, the CDR3 reads TGTGCCACCGAAGTGGACAGCACAGATACGCAGTATTTT. Protein sequence: CATEVDSTDTQYF. The entire variable domain, with the rest obtained from reference TRBV19 and TRBJ2-3, is as follows: DGGITQSPKYLFRKEGQNVTLSCEQNLNHDAMYWYRQDPGQGLRLIYYSQIVNDFQKGDIAEGYSVSREKKESFPLTVTSAQKNPTAFYLCATEVDSTDTQYFGPGTRLTVL.

The chain combines TRBV28 with TRBJ2-3; 7 bases are a match to TRBD1. The V gene end was trimmed by 6 bases and the J gene end by 2 bases; junction bases not matched to a gene: 8. The CDR3 sequence is 15 residues long. Per the germline V gene, CDR1 is MDHEN and CDR2 is SYDVKM. The CDR3 DNA follows: TGTGCCAGCAGAACCCTGGGACAGCTCACAGATACGCAGTATTTT. It is translated as CASRTLGQLTDTQYF.

The rearrangement links TRBV4-1 to TRBJ2-1, with 11 positions matching TRBD2. CDR1 is MGHRA and CDR2 is YSYEKL in the germline V gene. The junction had 11 bases not matched to a gene; V was cut back by 5 bases and J by 8 bases. CDR3 length equals 16 residues. CDR3 in amino acids: CASSFSGGAVSDEQFF. The CDR3 bases are TGCGCCAGCAGCTTTAGCGGGGGGGCCGTAAGCGATGAGCAGTTCTTC.